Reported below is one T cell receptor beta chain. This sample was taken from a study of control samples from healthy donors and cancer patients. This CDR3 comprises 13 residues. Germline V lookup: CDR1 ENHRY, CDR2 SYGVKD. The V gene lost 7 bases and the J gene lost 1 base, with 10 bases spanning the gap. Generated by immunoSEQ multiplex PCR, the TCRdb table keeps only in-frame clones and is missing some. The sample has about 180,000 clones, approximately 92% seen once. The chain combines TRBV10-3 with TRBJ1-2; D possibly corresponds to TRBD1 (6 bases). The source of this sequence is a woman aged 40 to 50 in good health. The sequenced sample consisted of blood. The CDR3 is CAINGGVNYGYTF. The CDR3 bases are TGTGCCATCAACGGGGGCGTTAACTATGGCTACACCTTC.